What follows describes a single TCR beta chain. What this receptor recognizes is not known. Germline and junction disagree at one end, which may indicate a read error. Systemically healthy Caucasian individuals from Russia, approximately 39 in total and aged roughly 6 to 95 years, were included as donors. Each donor gave ten milliliters of peripheral blood, collected into EDTA-treated Vacutainer tubes. Ficoll-Paque density-gradient centrifugation was used to isolate PBMCs, with at least 7 million obtained per sample. Total RNA was extracted from PBMCs with Trizol reagent, with at least 5 micrograms obtained per sample. Naive CD45RAhigh/CD27high T cell percentages were measured by flow cytometry on a PBMC aliquot from every donor. These data belong to a study of blood T cells in healthy people across ages (dated by TCRdb to between 2014 and 2017). In the study overall: In model experiments, template switching captured about one uniquely barcoded TCR beta cDNA molecule for every two T cells. Using deep sequencing normalized with unique cDNA molecular identifiers, the study measured how TCR beta repertoire diversity changes with age. The donors were divided into four age groups: young (average about 16 years), middle-aged (roughly 42), aged (approximately 62) and long-lived (roughly 86). To avoid experimental bias, donors of different ages were spread randomly across the sequencing lanes. Using the same blood draw, the study looked at two additional independent replicas of 1 million unique cDNA reads for two donors, one aged 18 to 30 and the other aged 80 or older. Overall study results and their limits: Observed TCR beta diversity per million T cells fell roughly linearly with age, and a significant reduction was already apparent by age around 40. Donor CMV infection status was unknown, potentially confounding age-related changes in expanded clonotypes. Compared with the aged group, the long-lived group had more naive CD4+ T cells, fewer expanded clones and increased TCR diversity, suggesting age selection. Estimates of total diversity based on one million sequenced T cells were considered lower bounds and underestimates. A strong correlation was found between observed TCR beta diversity and the percentage of naive T cells measured by flow cytometry. Conclusive comparison of naive and antigen-experienced compartments was prevented by the profiling of bulk unsorted PBMCs.

Library preparation was by 5' RACE. The instrument given in TCRdb is Illumina HiSeq 2500. The second PCR ran for roughly 7 to 11 cycles and used a J-beta primer mix along with a sample-barcoded 5' primer. A template-switch 5' adaptor carrying 12 random nucleotides introduced a unique molecular identifier onto each TCR beta cDNA molecule. Each sample yielded at least 3 million CDR3-containing paired-end reads. First-strand cDNA was synthesized from all RNA with the Mint cDNA synthesis kit, primed by a TRBC-specific oligonucleotide. Following uracil-DNA glycosylase treatment, all cDNA underwent a first 18-cycle PCR with the universal primers M1SS and BC2_uni_R. The original methods were these. For normalization, 1 million high-quality reads, each with a distinct molecular identifier, were randomly selected from each sample. Reads with shared molecular identifiers were discarded instead of being binned into consensus sequences. MiTCR, set to a Q25 quality threshold and the strictest error-elimination algorithm, was used for CDR3 identification, clonotype clustering and error correction. A nonparametric unseen species model using Euler transformation provided a lower-bound estimate of total TCR beta diversity. TCRdb reworked the public reads: Q25 trimming with fastp, MiXCR clone assembly, productive beta chains retained. Rows merge per CDR3 protein into single entries with the most common DNA and genes. None of the V and J calls come from the authors' own analysis; TCRdb made them. Across this sample there are 800,000 to 950,000 distinct CDR3 sequences, with under 40% seen only once. 10% to 15% of the sample is in the top ten clones.

This clonotype was obtained from a man aged 18 to 30 in good health. Sequencing input: blood.

Here is the DNA: TGTGCCTGCAGCCAAGCGTACCGGGACGGCAGCACAGATACGCAGTATTTT. This encodes CACSQAYRDGSTDTQYF. The rearranged chain carries TRBV3-1 and TRBJ2-3, with the D segment possibly TRBD1 or TRBD2, each aligning over 5 bases. The CDR3 measures 17 amino acids from cysteine to phenylalanine. Only the CDR3 DNA stays, 51 bases, in frame from base 1. Per the germline V gene (reference sequence), LGHDT is the CDR1 and YNNKEL is the CDR2.